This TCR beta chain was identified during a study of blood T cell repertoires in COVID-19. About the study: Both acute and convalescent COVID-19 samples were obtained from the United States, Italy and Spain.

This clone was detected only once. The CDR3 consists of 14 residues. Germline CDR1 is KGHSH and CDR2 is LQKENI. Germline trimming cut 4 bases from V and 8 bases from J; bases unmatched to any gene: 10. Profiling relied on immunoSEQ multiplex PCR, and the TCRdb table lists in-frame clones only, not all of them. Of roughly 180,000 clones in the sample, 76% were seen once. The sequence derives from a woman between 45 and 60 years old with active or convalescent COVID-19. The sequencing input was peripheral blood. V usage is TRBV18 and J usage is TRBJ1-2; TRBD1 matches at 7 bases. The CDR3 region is CASSLQTGLDGYTF. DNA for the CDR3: TGTGCCAGCTCACTTCAGACAGGGTTAGACGGCTACACCTTC.